Below, 6 T cell receptor beta chains from the same sample are listed, as sequenced in a study of OX40 agonist ivuxolimab in advanced cancers. Some clones are missing from TCRdb's copy, which holds only in-frame ones; the method was immunoSEQ multiplex PCR. The sample carries tens of thousands of clones, more than 85% recorded once. This specimen was CD4+ or CD8+ T cells sorted from blood, taken in a trial of the OX40 agonist ivuxolimab. These TCRs come from an adult with an advanced solid tumor such as melanoma, head and neck, liver or kidney cancer.

The chain combines TRBV11-2 with TRBJ2-4, with D unresolved. This CDR3 has 18 amino acids. The V end was cut by 5 bases, the J end by 2 bases, with 22 bases between. Germline assignment: CDR1 SGHAT and CDR2 FQNNGV. The CDR3 spells CASSLTQTTRVSKNIQYF. For the CDR3, the DNA is TGTGCCAGCAGCCTGACGCAAACCACCCGAGTTTCCAAAAACATTCAGTACTTC.

J is TRBJ2-3 and V is TRBV6-1; the D gene could be TRBD1 or TRBD2 (6 bases each). Germline V CDR1 and CDR2: MNHNS, SASEGT. The CDR3 sequence is 12 residues long. V shed 7 bases and J shed 6 bases, with 11 bases lying between them. The CDR3 DNA sequence: TGTGCCAGCATTCGGGGGCTGGATACGCAGTATTTT. It specifies CASIRGLDTQYF.

The genes are TRBV28 and TRBJ2-7; D might be TRBD1 (6 bases). V was cut by 7 bases and J by 2 bases, with 9 bases left in between. CDR1 is MDHEN and CDR2 is SYDVKM in the germline V gene. The CDR3 spans 12 residues. The CDR3 region is CASIGTPYEQYF. CDR3 bases: TGTGCCAGCATTGGGACACCCTACGAGCAGTACTTC.

The V call is TRBV10-3, the J call TRBJ2-7; no definite D call. The ends were cut back, 6 bases at V and 5 bases at J, with 14 bases in the middle. CDR3 length: 13 amino acids. CDR1 ENHRY and CDR2 SYGVKD come from the germline V gene. The CDR3: CAIRPDSGDEQYF. DNA for the CDR3: TGTGCCATCAGGCCCGACTCCGGCGACGAGCAGTACTTC.

The J gene is TRBJ2-1, the V gene TRBV29-1, with 10 positions matching TRBD2. The ends lost 2 bases at V and 8 bases at J; junction bases unmatched: 12. The CDR3 totals 16 residues. In germline, CDR1 is SQVTM, CDR2 ANQGSEA. CDR3 bases: TGCAGCGTTGAAACACCCCCACCGCTAGCGGGAGATGAGCAGTTCTTC. Amino acid sequence: CSVETPPPLAGDEQFF.

The V call is TRBV30, the J call TRBJ1-4, with 8 bases that match TRBD1. Germline values: CDR1 GTSNPN, CDR2 SVGIG (reference sequence). Germline trimming cut 3 bases from V and 7 bases from J; bases unmatched to any gene: 7. The CDR3 length is 14 residues. CDR3 loop: CAWSSRRGREKLFF. The CDR3 nucleotides read TGTGCCTGGAGCTCCCGCAGGGGGCGTGAAAAACTGTTTTTT.